Listed here are 9 T cell receptor beta chains from one sample, sequenced in a study of blood T cells in healthy people across ages. Alongside a J-beta primer mix, a sample-barcoded 5' primer served in a second PCR lasting about 7 to 11 cycles. From the 5' RACE reads, TCRdb called clonotypes with MiXCR, one entry per CDR3 protein. This table has roughly 1.7 million distinct CDR3 sequences, around 36% appearing once. The specimen was blood. The receptor source for this set is a woman aged 30 to 39 in good health.

Worth noting for this clonotype: Germline and junction disagree at one end, which may indicate a read error. The chain combines TRBV7-6 with TRBJ2-5; 7 nucleotides match TRBD2. Germline V gene sequence: CDR1 SGHVS, CDR2 FNYEAQ. This CDR3 spans 13 amino acids. CDR3 region: CAGSLANREAQYF. The CDR3 coding sequence is TGTGCCGGCAGCTTAGCTAACCGGGAGGCCCAGTACTTC.

This sequence joins TRBV2 and TRBJ2-1, with D unresolved. V lost 7 bases, J lost 7 bases, and 14 bases lay in between. The CDR3 length is 13 residues. The germline V gene encodes CDR1 SNHLY and CDR2 FYNNEI. The DNA of the CDR3 is TGTGCCAGCATCTGGGGTTCTAGGAATGAGCAGTTCTTC. Protein sequence: CASIWGSRNEQFF.

Comment on this clonotype: At one of its ends the junction is not consistent with the germline gene, which may arise from a read error. The chain has TRBV6-5 and TRBJ2-1; 13 bases agree with TRBD2. Germline V gene data show CDR1 as MNHEY and CDR2 as SVGAGI. The CDR3 runs 15 residues. CDR3 in DNA: TGTGCCAGCAGGGAAGGGACTAGCGGGAACAATGAGCGGTTCTTC. Amino acids: CASREGTSGNNERFF.

This clonotype was found many times. The chain combines TRBV2 with TRBJ1-2; D may be TRBD1 (5 bases). The CDR3 totals 14 residues. Germline V lookup: CDR1 SNHLY, CDR2 FYNNEI. V gave up 6 bases and J gave up 8 bases, with 19 bases separating them. This CDR3 reads CASRKGRGAGGYTF. CDR3 nucleotides: TGTGCCAGCAGGAAGGGGAGGGGTGCAGGAGGCTACACCTTC.

V gene TRBV7-9 combines with J gene TRBJ1-2, with 8 bases identical to TRBD1. V shed 0 bases and J 4 bases; nucleotides not matched to a gene: 7. Germline V CDR1 and CDR2: SEHNR, FQNEAQ (reference sequence). The CDR3 has 16 amino acids. CDR3 region: CASSLADREYIYGYTF. The CDR3 nucleotides are TGTGCCAGCAGCTTAGCGGACAGGGAGTATATCTATGGCTACACCTTC.

This CDR3 reads CASSIDRYTQYF. In DNA, the CDR3 is TGTGCCAGTAGTATAGATCGGTATACGCAGTATTTT. V is TRBV19 and J is TRBJ2-3; D not certain. Germline V gives CDR1 LNHDA, CDR2 SQIVND (reference sequence). Trimming took 0 bases from V and 7 from J, leaving 5 bases between them. The CDR3 covers 12 residues.

The V gene is TRBV27, the J gene TRBJ1-1; D remains ambiguous. CDR1 is MNHEY, CDR2 SMNVEV, per germline (reference sequence). CDR3 length equals 14 residues. The V and J ends lost 3 bases and 4 bases respectively, with 12 bases between them. The CDR3 DNA reads as TGTGCCAGCAGTTTTTCCCCTCCGTCCACTGAAGCTTTCTTT. Protein sequence: CASSFSPPSTEAFF.

This clonotype came up many times. This chain joins TRBV7-9 and TRBJ2-7; 7 nucleotides agree with TRBD2. Germline CDR1 reads SEHNR; CDR2 reads FQNEAQ (reference sequence). J lost 2 bases, V lost 1 base, and 2 bases had no gene match. The CDR3 runs 14 residues. In nucleotides, the CDR3 is TGTGCCAGCAGCTTAGGACTAGCCCCCTACGAGCAGTACTTC. This encodes CASSLGLAPYEQYF. Together with reference TRBV7-9 and TRBJ2-7, the CDR3 gives the full variable domain: DTGVSQNPRHKITKRGQNVTFRCDPISEHNRLYWYRQTLGQGPEFLTYFQNEAQLEKSRLLSDRFSAERPKGSFSTLEIQRTEQGDSAMYLCASSLGLAPYEQYFGPGTRLTVT.

This clonotype was recorded a few times. This chain connects TRBV12-3 or TRBV12-4 to TRBJ2-1; TRBD1 matches at 10 bases. This CDR3 contains 14 residues. Germline trimming cut 1 base from V and 9 bases from J; bases unmatched to any gene: 3. Written as DNA, the CDR3 is TGTGCCAGCAGTTTAGGGGACAGGGGAACTGAGCAGTTCTTC. Translated, it gives CASSLGDRGTEQFF.